Listed here are 29 T cell receptor beta chains from one sample, sequenced in a study of low-dose radiotherapy and immunotherapy resistance in tumors. Time point of the sample: before trial treatment. The TCRs were subjected to amplification over around 19 PCR cycles employing a constant-region primer in conjunction with a V-primer adapter. One entry per CDR3 protein, called by TCRdb with MiXCR from the reads. The sample contains about 50,000 distinct CDR3 sequences, 12% of which appear only once. Sequences were derived from PBMCs, sampled before treatment. The receptor source for this set is a female donor with ovarian cancer.

This clonotype was detected ten times or more. The chain employs TRBV16 and TRBJ2-7; TRBD1 is a possible D gene (5 bases). Germline CDR1 KGHSY, CDR2 FQNENV. This CDR3 contains 17 residues. V was cut by 0 bases and J by 0 bases, with 15 bases left in between. This CDR3 is CASSQSFLGADSYEQYF. CDR3 DNA sequence: TGTGCCAGCAGCCAATCCTTCTTAGGGGCTGACTCCTACGAGCAGTACTTC. Based on the CDR3 plus reference TRBV16 and TRBJ2-7, the full variable domain is GEEVAQTPKHLVRGEGQKAKLYCAPIKGHSYVFWYQQVLKNEFKFLISFQNENVFDETGMPKERFSAKCLPNSPCSLEIQATKLEDSAVYFCASSQSFLGADSYEQYFGPGTRLTVT.

In its sample, this clonotype was seen many times. The chain combines TRBV11-2 with TRBJ2-5; a possible D gene is TRBD1 (5 bases). Trimming pared 1 base from V and 2 bases from J, leaving 11 bases between. Germline lookup yields CDR1 SGHAT and CDR2 FQNNGV. The CDR3 has 15 residues. The CDR3 reads CASSLGGRTQETQYF. CDR3 coding DNA: TGTGCCAGCAGCTTAGGGGGCAGGACGCAAGAGACCCAGTACTTC.

This clonotype was detected many times. This chain uses TRBV6-2 or TRBV6-3 with TRBJ1-2; D call uncertain. This CDR3 comprises 14 residues. CDR1 and CDR2 (germline): MNHEY, SVGEGT. The V and J ends lost 5 bases and 6 bases respectively, with 16 bases between them. CDR3 nucleotides: TGTGCCAGCAGTCGGACGGCACGAGTGAATGGCTACACCTTC. Translating gives CASSRTARVNGYTF.

At least ten counts were recorded for this clonotype. V usage is TRBV9 and J usage is TRBJ1-1, with unresolved D. V was cut by 4 bases and J by 0 bases, with 7 bases left in between. The CDR3 spans 13 residues. Germline CDR1 SGDLS, CDR2 YYNGEE. The CDR3 region is CASSPSVNTEAFF. DNA for the CDR3: TGTGCCAGCAGCCCTTCAGTGAACACTGAAGCTTTCTTT.

The table lists this clonotype with many counts. The chain joins TRBV5-1 to TRBJ2-5, with a weak D call TRBD1 (5 bases). The CDR3 covers 14 residues. Germline-derived CDR1 and CDR2 are SGHRS and YFSETQ. With 0 bases removed from V and 3 bases from J, the gap between germline ends came to 9 bases. For the CDR3, the DNA is TGCGCCAGCAGCTTGGAGGCAGGGAAAGAGACCCAGTACTTC. It encodes CASSLEAGKETQYF. Filled out from reference TRBV5-1 and TRBJ2-5, the complete variable domain reads KAGVTQTPRYLIKTRGQQVTLSCSPISGHRSVSWYQQTPGQGLQFLFEYFSETQRNKGNFPGRFSGRQFSNSRSEMNVSTLELGDSALYLCASSLEAGKETQYFGPGTRLLVL.

This clonotype occurred many times. The V and J genes are TRBV10-3 and TRBJ1-4; 7 nucleotides match TRBD1. Germline V gene data show CDR1 as ENHRY and CDR2 as SYGVKD. The CDR3 spans 13 residues. Germline trimming cut 3 bases from V and 8 bases from J; bases unmatched to any gene: 3. CDR3 amino acids: CAISEQGFEKLFF. CDR3 nucleotides: TGTGCCATCAGTGAACAGGGGTTCGAAAAACTGTTTTTT.

Regarding this clonotype: This likely came from a read error, as a far larger clone is one base away. The gene calls are TRBV4-3 and TRBJ2-7; a possible D gene is TRBD2 (6 bases). The V gene's germline CDR1 is LGHNA and CDR2 YSLEER. Trimming pared 7 bases from V and 7 bases from J, leaving 23 bases between. The CDR3 sequence is 15 residues long. For the CDR3, the DNA is TGCGCCAGCAAACCTAGCGCGAGCTCCTACAATGAGCAGTACTTC. Translation: CASKPSASSYNEQYF.

There are a few counts of this clonotype. The V and J genes are TRBV14 and TRBJ2-5; D tentatively fits TRBD1 or TRBD2 (5 bases each). The CDR3 loop spans 13 amino acids. Germline values: CDR1 SGHDN, CDR2 FVKESK. V was clipped by 0 bases and J by 5 bases, with 7 bases between them. The DNA for the CDR3 is TGTGCCAGCAGCCAAGATGAGGGGGAGACCCAGTACTTC. It translates to CASSQDEGETQYF.

This clonotype was counted ten times or more. The chain combines TRBV6-5 with TRBJ2-7, with 7 positions matching TRBD2. Germline V gene sequence: CDR1 MNHEY, CDR2 SVGAGI. The ends lost 4 bases at V and 0 bases at J; junction bases unmatched: 9. The CDR3 is made up of 16 amino acids. DNA for the CDR3: TGTGCCAGCAGTTTGCGCGGGACTACTTTCTCCTACGAGCAGTACTTC. Amino acids: CASSLRGTTFSYEQYF.

This clonotype was seen repeatedly, ten times or more. The chain combines TRBV7-2 with TRBJ2-7; 9 bases are a match to TRBD2. V was clipped by 1 base and J by 3 bases; unmatched bases: 4. CDR3 size: 15 residues. Germline loops: CDR1 SGHTA, CDR2 FQGNSA. The CDR3 bases are TGTGCCAGCAGCTTAGGTGTTAGCGGGAGCTACGAGCAGTACTTC. It specifies CASSLGVSGSYEQYF.

This clonotype was recorded at least ten times. The chain combines TRBV10-2 with TRBJ2-4, with unresolved D. The CDR3 extends over 20 amino acids. Between the trimmed V and J ends, which lost 5 bases and 3 bases, there was a span of 29 bases. Per germline, CDR1 WSHSY and CDR2 SAAADI. In nucleotides, the CDR3 is TGCGCCAGCAGTTCCCCGTGGTTTCGGTCCCTTTCCTTGCACAAAAACATTCAGTACTTC. It codes for CASSSPWFRSLSLHKNIQYF.

This clonotype appeared many times. The CDR3 DNA sequence: TGTGCCAGCAGCCCCCGGCCAGATTCACCCCTCCACTTT. Amino acid sequence: CASSPRPDSPLHF. V and J are TRBV5-4 and TRBJ1-6, with D unclear. This CDR3 comprises 13 residues. CDR1 is SGHNT, CDR2 YYREEE, per germline (reference sequence). Trimming took off 4 bases at V and 8 bases at J, with 10 bases between the two ends.

This clonotype was counted only a few times. The chain has TRBV20-1 and TRBJ1-1; no reliable D call. CDR1 and CDR2 from the germline V gene are DFQATT and SNEGSKA (reference sequence). Trimming stripped 3 bases from V and 7 bases from J, with 15 bases between. There are 13 residues in the CDR3. The CDR3 coding sequence is TGCAGTGCTAGGAGTGTGCTCGGAGATGAAGCTTTCTTT. Translation gives CSARSVLGDEAFF.

This clonotype was counted ten times or more. The chain uses TRBV28 and TRBJ2-1; D is uncertain. Per germline, CDR1 MDHEN and CDR2 SYDVKM. Deletions cut 10 bases from V and 6 bases from J, with 25 bases between. The CDR3 contains 16 residues. CDR3 bases: TGTGCCACCGGTCAAGGCGGAGCTCCATTCGGCAATGAGCAGTTCTTC. Protein: CATGQGGAPFGNEQFF.

This clonotype has ten or more counts. The chain employs TRBV29-1 and TRBJ1-1; D possibly corresponds to TRBD1 (5 bases). CDR3 length equals 15 residues. CDR1 SQVTM and CDR2 ANQGSEA come from the germline V gene. Trimming removed 5 bases at V and 3 bases at J, with 19 bases between. The CDR3 nucleotides read TGCAGCGTTACTAGGAGGGGAGGCCTAGACACTGAAGCTTTCTTT. Its translation: CSVTRRGGLDTEAFF.

This clonotype appeared many times. The CDR3: CASRWAGTDSYEQYF. CDR3 bases: TGTGCCAGCAGATGGGCCGGGACAGATTCCTACGAGCAGTACTTC. This chain connects TRBV12-3 or TRBV12-4 to TRBJ2-7, with 7 bases aligning to TRBD1. Trimming took 6 bases from V and 1 from J; bases not matched to a gene: 9. The CDR3 is made up of 15 amino acids.

This clonotype was seen ten or more times. Here the CDR3 reads CAWSGGGGSYEQYF. The CDR3 bases are TGTGCCTGGAGTGGAGGGGGCGGGAGCTACGAGCAGTACTTC. The chain recombines TRBV30 with TRBJ2-7; D may be TRBD1 or TRBD2 (7 bases each). The germline CDR1 and CDR2 sequences are GTSNPN and SVGIG (reference sequence). Trimming took off 1 base at V and 3 bases at J, with 13 bases between the two ends. The CDR3 is 14 amino acids.

This clonotype came up many times. This chain connects TRBV2 to TRBJ1-2; 11 bases agree with TRBD1. CDR1 SNHLY and CDR2 FYNNEI come from the germline V gene. J was trimmed by 3 bases and V by 2 bases; bases with no gene match: 2. CDR3 length equals 15 residues. CDR3 nucleotides: TGTGCCAGCAGTGAATGGGGACAGGGGGACTATGGCTACACCTTC. Translating it yields CASSEWGQGDYGYTF.

The table lists this clonotype with many counts. The rearrangement links TRBV10-3 to TRBJ1-1, with TRBD1 identical over 7 bases. Germline CDR1 is ENHRY and CDR2 is SYGVKD. V shed 9 bases and J 1 base; nucleotides not matched to a gene: 5. CDR3 size: 13 residues. The CDR3 DNA reads TGTGCCATAAGACAGGGAGGGAACACTGAAGCTTTCTTT. This codes for CAIRQGGNTEAFF.

By share of the sample, this clonotype is medium-sized (0.01 to 0.1%). The rearrangement uses TRBV5-4 and TRBJ2-3; 8 bases align to TRBD1. Trimming at V came to 3 bases and at J to 3 bases, leaving 6 bases not matched to a gene. The CDR3 has 15 residues. CDR1 SGHNT and CDR2 YYREEE come from the germline V gene (reference sequence). Here the CDR3 DNA reads TGTGCCAGCAGCTCCAGGGGGCGCGGGACAGATACGCAGTATTTT. The encoded protein is CASSSRGRGTDTQYF.

The chain joins TRBV28 to TRBJ2-7; 7 bases are shared with TRBD2. Germline V gene data show CDR1 as MDHEN and CDR2 as SYDVKM. V lost 3 bases and J lost 1; bases outside the gene matches: 9. The CDR3 runs 16 residues. This CDR3 reads CASSFGLADPSYEQYF. The DNA for the CDR3 is TGTGCCAGCAGTTTCGGGCTAGCGGACCCGTCCTACGAGCAGTACTTC.

This clonotype came up many times. The chain is built from TRBV20-1 and TRBJ2-3, with TRBD2 identical over 8 bases. J gave up 4 bases and V 1 base, and 7 bases lay outside the gene matches. Germline-derived CDR1 and CDR2 are DFQATT and SNEGSKA (reference sequence). CDR3 length: 15 amino acids. CDR3 protein: CSARAGSGSADTQYF. The CDR3 bases are TGCAGTGCTAGAGCGGGCAGCGGGAGTGCAGATACGCAGTATTTT.

This clonotype was seen at least ten times. V usage is TRBV12-3 or TRBV12-4 and J usage is TRBJ2-1; D unclear. The CDR3 totals 15 residues. Trimming left V 6 bases short and J 5 bases short, with 17 bases between. The CDR3 nucleotides are TGTGCCAGCAGGAAGACACGGGTGGGTAACAATGAGCAGTTCTTC. Its protein product is CASRKTRVGNNEQFF.

This clonotype was seen repeatedly, ten times or more. This chain connects TRBV9 to TRBJ1-3; D is unresolved. Trimming cost V 1 base and J 1 base, with 6 bases left between them. Germline V gene sequence: CDR1 SGDLS, CDR2 YYNGEE. This CDR3 contains 14 residues. CDR3 bases: TGTGCCAGCAGCGTACAAGAGTCTGGAAACACCATATATTTT. This sequence encodes CASSVQESGNTIYF.

This clonotype has at least ten counts. V usage is TRBV2 and J usage is TRBJ1-5; D call uncertain. With 0 bases removed from V and 2 bases from J, the gap between germline ends came to 8 bases. Germline V CDR1 and CDR2: SNHLY, FYNNEI. This CDR3 is 15 amino acids long. CDR3 sequence reads: CASSEAHGGNQPQHF. The CDR3 nucleotides are TGTGCCAGCAGTGAAGCACACGGGGGCAATCAGCCCCAGCATTTT.

This clonotype was seen at least ten times. The chain combines TRBV7-8 with TRBJ2-2; possibly TRBD2 for D (6 bases). The CDR3 is 14 amino acids. The germline gives CDR1 SGHVS, CDR2 FQNEAQ. With 5 bases removed from V and 6 bases from J, the gap between germline ends came to 13 bases. CDR3 sequence: CASSPRDSPGELFF. CDR3 DNA sequence: TGTGCCAGCAGCCCCCGGGACTCTCCCGGGGAGCTGTTTTTT.

This clonotype was counted ten times or more. The V gene is TRBV6-5, the J gene TRBJ2-2; D perhaps matches TRBD1 (5 bases). Germline V lookup: CDR1 MNHEY, CDR2 SVGAGI. CDR3 length equals 14 residues. V was clipped by 8 bases and J by 2 bases, with 12 bases between them. This CDR3 reads CASCWGTNTGELFF. CDR3 in DNA: TGTGCCAGCTGTTGGGGCACAAACACCGGGGAGCTGTTTTTT.

This clonotype occurred a few times. J is TRBJ2-6 and V is TRBV20-1, with 9 bases fitting TRBD1. Germline CDR1 DFQATT, CDR2 SNEGSKA (reference sequence). This CDR3 is 17 amino acids long. The ends lost 6 bases at V and 0 bases at J; junction bases unmatched: 9. The chain's CDR3 is CSAVSGGQGSGANVLTF. CDR3 coding DNA: TGCAGTGCCGTCTCAGGGGGACAGGGCTCTGGGGCCAACGTCCTGACTTTC.

This clonotype was recorded at least ten times. J is TRBJ2-5 and V is TRBV29-1; 10 bases map to TRBD1. CDR1 is SQVTM, CDR2 ANQGSEA, per germline. This CDR3 has 12 amino acids. The J segment lost 6 bases and the V segment lost 4 bases, leaving 2 bases of the junction unmatched. The CDR3: CSVGQGAQTQYF. The CDR3 DNA reads TGCAGCGTTGGACAGGGGGCTCAGACCCAGTACTTC.